This T cell receptor beta chain was sequenced in a study of blood T cells in healthy people across ages. Every donor contributed about 10 milliliters of peripheral blood by blood draw. Primers used in a second PCR of roughly 6 to 11 cycles were a sample-barcoded 5' primer and a J-beta primer mix. At least 2.5 million CDR3-containing paired-end reads were obtained per sample. TCRdb used MiXCR to reprocess the 5' RACE reads, holding one entry per CDR3 protein. Of roughly 730,000 distinct CDR3 sequences listed, approximately 60% were seen once; the top ten hold 25% to 30%. This clonotype was counted between two and nine times. The CDR3 spans 17 residues. Per the germline V gene, CDR1 is MNHNS and CDR2 is SASEGT. V lost 6 bases and J lost 8, with 23 bases in between.

The genes are TRBV6-1 and TRBJ1-6; D gene uncertain. The sample comprised blood. The sequence was collected from a man aged 35 to 55 in good health. The CDR3 bases are TGTGCCAGCAGGAGCACCGTAGGAGGGAAAAGAGATTCACCCCTCCACTTT. Translating it yields CASRSTVGGKRDSPLHF.